Sequencing of this TCR beta chain was carried out in a study of cytomegalovirus exposure and HLA in healthy donors. The CDR3 length is 12 residues. Per the germline V gene, CDR1 is LNHDA and CDR2 is SQIVND (reference sequence). Trimming took 9 bases from V and 4 from J, leaving 12 bases between them. This clone was picked up one time. Researchers ran the PCR with 60 Vbeta and 13 Jbeta primers. Measured with immunoSEQ multiplex PCR; TCRdb has only the in-frame clones, and not every one. The data contain approximately 140,000 clones, around 73% of them singletons. The sequence derives from a woman between 35 and 50 years old in good health and CMV-seronegative. Input material: PBMCs. The gene calls are TRBV19 and TRBJ1-1; D gene unclear. CDR3 amino acids: CASRSVVTEAFF. CDR3 in DNA: TGTGCCAGCCGCAGTGTGGTCACTGAAGCTTTCTTT.